This T cell receptor beta chain emerged from a study of cytomegalovirus exposure and HLA in healthy donors. This CDR3 spans 16 amino acids. Germline CDR1 is KGHSH and CDR2 is LQKENI. Trimming shortened V by 2 bases and J by 4 bases, and 15 bases separated the two germline ends. PCR involved 60 Vbeta and 13 Jbeta primers. Sequencing was performed with immunoSEQ multiplex PCR; in TCRdb, only in-frame clones are kept and a portion is missing. Among 100,000 to 120,000 clones, more than 60% were seen once, and the ten largest hold roughly 5.7%. The origin of this receptor is a male donor in good health and CMV-seronegative. V and J are TRBV18 and TRBJ1-3, with D possibly matching TRBD1 (6 bases). The sample was PBMCs. CDR3 nucleotides: TGTGCCAGCTCACCAAGTTCTCAGGACAGCGGAAACACCATATATTTT. Translation: CASSPSSQDSGNTIYF. The entire variable domain, with the rest obtained from reference TRBV18 and TRBJ1-3, is as follows: NAGVMQNPRHLVRRRGQEARLRCSPMKGHSHVYWYRQLPEEGLKFMVYLQKENIIDESGMPKERFSAEFPKEGPSILRIQQVVRGDSAAYFCASSPSSQDSGNTIYFGEGSWLTVV.